This TCR beta chain is drawn from a study of blood T cell repertoires in COVID-19. The Seattle patients, enrolled during active infection, were followed longitudinally. This CDR3 has 15 residues. The germline V and J ends were trimmed by 6 bases and 5 bases, with 14 bases remaining between them. The V gene's germline CDR1 is MNHEY and CDR2 SMNVEV (reference sequence). The data were produced by immunoSEQ multiplex PCR, yet TCRdb's version contains in-frame clones alone and is incomplete. The sample yields 140,000 to 150,000 clones, roughly 85% seen once. The chain joins TRBV27 to TRBJ1-6, with a weak D call TRBD1 (6 bases). The receptor was derived from a woman in her sixties or seventies with COVID-19, enrolled during active disease. The sequencing sample was made of peripheral blood. The DNA of the CDR3 is TGTGCCAGCAGCGCTGGACAGTACGATAATTCACCCCTCCACTTT. Translation gives CASSAGQYDNSPLHF.